The rows below give T cell receptor beta chains drawn from one sample of a study of T cell responses to AZD1222 COVID-19 vaccine. Clones were read by immunoSEQ multiplex PCR, and TCRdb kept only the in-frame ones, dropping some. This sample has approximately 140,000 clones; just over 90% occur once, and the top ten carry 5.1%. Source: peripheral blood, taken on day 0 of AZD1222 vaccination. All receptors derive from an adult in good health. Both conserved end residues are part of each CDR3. The D gene is left open where the match is weak. Clone size is given for some rows only: seen once, a few or many times, or a class if the clone is expanded.

- | TRBJ1-1 | - | TRBV20-1 | 11 | CSARQEAEAFF | TGCAGTGCTCGACAGGAGGCTGAAGCTTTCTTT
TRBD2 | TRBJ2-2 | - | TRBV2 | 15 | CASRETSGGTGELFF | TGTGCCAGCAGGGAAACTAGCGGGGGGACCGGGGAGCTGTTTTTT
- | TRBJ1-1 | - | TRBV18 | 12 | CASSSGEVSAFF | TGTGCCAGCTCCTCAGGGGAGGTTTCAGCTTTCTTT
- | TRBJ1-1 | - | TRBV2 | 16 | CASSVQTLLLNTEAFF | TGTGCCAGCAGTGTGCAGACACTACTGCTGAACACTGAAGCTTTCTTT
- | TRBJ1-3 | - | TRBV4-1 | 16 | CASSQIPGNSGNTIYF | TGCGCCAGCAGCCAAATCCCAGGCAACTCTGGAAACACCATATATTTT
- | TRBJ1-1 | - | TRBV5-1 | 15 | CASSLIGGPQGEAFF | TGCGCCAGCAGCTTGATTGGAGGACCACAGGGTGAAGCTTTCTTT
- | TRBJ1-6 | - | TRBV6-1 | 16 | CASSEARAAYNSPLHF | TGTGCCAGCAGTGAAGCGAGGGCAGCCTATAATTCACCCCTCCACTTT
TRBD2 | TRBJ2-3 | - | TRBV29-1 | 15 | CSVLGTRFGTDTQYF | TGCAGCGTGTTGGGGACTAGGTTCGGCACAGATACGCAGTATTTT
TRBD2 | TRBJ2-2 | - | TRBV6-6 | 14 | CASGGVTNTGELFF | TGTGCCAGCGGGGGGGTCACGAACACCGGGGAGCTGTTTTTT
- | TRBJ2-2 | - | TRBV7-8 | 17 | CASSLGPAANNRPELFF | TGTGCCAGCAGCTTAGGGCCCGCCGCAAACAACCGGCCGGAGCTGTTTTTT
- | TRBJ2-3 | - | TRBV5-4 | 13 | CASSPGHTDTQYF | TGTGCCAGCAGCCCTGGGCACACAGATACGCAGTATTTT
TRBD1 | TRBJ1-2 | - | TRBV19 | 15 | CASTTTGTGTGGYTF | TGTGCCAGTACCACCACTGGGACAGGGACGGGTGGCTACACCTTC
- | TRBJ1-3 | - | TRBV21-1 | 14 | CASSSMGSGNTIYF | TGTGCCAGCAGTTCTATGGGGTCTGGAAACACCATATATTTT
- | TRBJ2-1 | - | TRBV5-4 | 16 | CASSLGSSGSYNEQFF | TGTGCCAGCAGCTTGGGGTCGAGCGGCTCCTACAATGAGCAGTTCTTC
- | TRBJ2-1 | few | TRBV4-2 | 15 | CASSQGHVRVNEQFF | TGTGCCAGCAGCCAAGGACACGTTAGGGTCAATGAGCAGTTCTTC
TRBD2 | TRBJ2-7 | - | TRBV12-5 | 16 | CASGFPPGTSGHEQYF | TGTGCTAGTGGTTTCCCCCCCGGGACTAGCGGCCACGAGCAGTACTTC
- | TRBJ2-1 | - | TRBV5-1 | 11 | CASSLPNEQFF | TGCGCCAGCAGCTTACCCAATGAGCAGTTCTTC
TRBD2 | TRBJ2-5 | few | TRBV10-2 | 15 | CASRPVHSGVETQYF | TGCGCCAGCCGCCCCGTGCACAGCGGGGTAGAGACCCAGTACTTC
- | TRBJ1-1 | - | TRBV23-1 | 18 | CASSQSGLGTAKNTEAFF | TGCGCCAGCAGTCAATCAGGGTTGGGAACAGCCAAGAACACTGAAGCTTTCTTT
TRBD2 | TRBJ2-1 | - | TRBV6-6 | 15 | CASSLGLAGGSEQFF | TGTGCCAGCAGTCTGGGACTAGCGGGGGGAAGTGAGCAGTTCTTC